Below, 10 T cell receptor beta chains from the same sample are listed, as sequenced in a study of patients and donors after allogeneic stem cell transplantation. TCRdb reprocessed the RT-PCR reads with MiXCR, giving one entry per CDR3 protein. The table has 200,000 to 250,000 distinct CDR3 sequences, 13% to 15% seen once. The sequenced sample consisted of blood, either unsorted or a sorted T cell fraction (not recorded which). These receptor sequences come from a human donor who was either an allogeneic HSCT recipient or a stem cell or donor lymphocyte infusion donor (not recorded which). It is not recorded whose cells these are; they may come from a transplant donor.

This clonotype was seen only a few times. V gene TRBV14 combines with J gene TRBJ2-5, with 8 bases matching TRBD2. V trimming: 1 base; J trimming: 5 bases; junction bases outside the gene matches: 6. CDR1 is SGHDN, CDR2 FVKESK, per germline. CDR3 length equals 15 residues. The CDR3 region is CASSQGGLVYETQYF. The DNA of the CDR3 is TGTGCCAGCAGCCAAGGGGGACTAGTTTACGAGACCCAGTACTTC.

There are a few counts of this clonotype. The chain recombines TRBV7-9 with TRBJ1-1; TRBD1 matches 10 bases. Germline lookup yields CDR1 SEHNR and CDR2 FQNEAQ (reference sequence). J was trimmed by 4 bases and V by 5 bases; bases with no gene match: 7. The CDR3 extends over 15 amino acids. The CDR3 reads CASSPPGQGVTEAFF. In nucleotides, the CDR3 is TGTGCCAGCAGCCCGCCAGGACAGGGGGTCACTGAAGCTTTCTTT.

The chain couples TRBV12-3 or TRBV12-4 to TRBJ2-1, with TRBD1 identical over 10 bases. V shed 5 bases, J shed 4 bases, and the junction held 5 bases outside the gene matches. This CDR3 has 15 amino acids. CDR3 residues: CASSGDRGRYNEQFF. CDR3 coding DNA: TGTGCCAGCAGTGGGGACAGGGGAAGGTACAATGAGCAGTTCTTC.

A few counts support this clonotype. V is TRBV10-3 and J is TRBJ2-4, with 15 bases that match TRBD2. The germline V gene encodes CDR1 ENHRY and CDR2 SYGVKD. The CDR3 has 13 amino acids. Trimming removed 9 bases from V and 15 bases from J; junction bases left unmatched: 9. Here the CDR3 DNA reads TGTGCCATTTCCGGACTAGCGGGAGGGGACGGGTACTTC. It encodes CAISGLAGGDGYF.

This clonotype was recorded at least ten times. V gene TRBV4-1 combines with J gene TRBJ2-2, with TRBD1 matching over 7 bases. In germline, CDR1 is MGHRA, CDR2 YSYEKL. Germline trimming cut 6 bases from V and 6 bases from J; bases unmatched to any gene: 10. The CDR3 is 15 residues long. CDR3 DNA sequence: TGCGCCAGCAGAAACCCGGGACAGAGGCCCGGGGAGCTGTTTTTT. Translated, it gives CASRNPGQRPGELFF.

The CDR3 DNA sequence: TGTGCCAGCAGCTTAACTAGCGGTCAATACAATGAGCAGTTCTTC. Its translation is CASSLTSGQYNEQFF. The rearrangement joins TRBV7-9 to TRBJ2-1, with 8 bases fitting TRBD2. V dropped 2 bases and J dropped 4; count of bases not matched to a gene: 4. Germline CDR1 is SEHNR and CDR2 is FQNEAQ (reference sequence). CDR3 length: 15 residues.

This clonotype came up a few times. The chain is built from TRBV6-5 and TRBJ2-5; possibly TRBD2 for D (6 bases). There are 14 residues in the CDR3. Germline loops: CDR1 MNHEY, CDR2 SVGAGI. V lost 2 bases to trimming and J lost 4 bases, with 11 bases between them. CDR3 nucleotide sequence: TGTGCCAGCAGTTACCGGGACTCGGCAGAGACCCAGTACTTC. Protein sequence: CASSYRDSAETQYF.

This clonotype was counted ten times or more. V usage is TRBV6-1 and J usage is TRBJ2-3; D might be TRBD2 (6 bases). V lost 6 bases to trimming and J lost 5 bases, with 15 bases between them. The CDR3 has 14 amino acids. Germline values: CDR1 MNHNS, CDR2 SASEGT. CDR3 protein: CASRTGLAGDTQYF. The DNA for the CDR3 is TGTGCCAGCAGAACGGGACTCGCGGGAGATACGCAGTATTTT.

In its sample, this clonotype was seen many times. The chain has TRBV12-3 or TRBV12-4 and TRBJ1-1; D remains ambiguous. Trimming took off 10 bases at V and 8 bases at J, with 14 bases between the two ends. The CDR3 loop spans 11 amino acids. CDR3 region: CATREIREAFF. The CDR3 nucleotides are TGTGCCACCCGAGAGATCAGGGAAGCTTTCTTT.

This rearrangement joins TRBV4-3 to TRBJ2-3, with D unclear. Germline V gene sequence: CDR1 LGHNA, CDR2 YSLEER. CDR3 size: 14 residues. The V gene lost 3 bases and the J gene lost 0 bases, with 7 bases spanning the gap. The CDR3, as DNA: TGCGCCAGCAGCCAGTCACAGAGCACAGATACGCAGTATTTT. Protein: CASSQSQSTDTQYF.